Listed below are T cell receptor beta chains from one sample, sequenced in a study of cytomegalovirus exposure and HLA in healthy donors. Sequencing was performed with immunoSEQ multiplex PCR; in TCRdb, only in-frame clones are kept and a portion is missing. The sample lists 150,000 or so clones, 60% to 80% occurring once. The sequencing input was PBMCs. These receptors all stem from a man aged 50-59 years in good health and CMV-seropositive. Each CDR3 is given with its conserved first and last residue. Fields, in order: V gene, D gene, J gene, clone size, CDR3 protein, CDR3 DNA. The D gene is left open where the match is weak. Clone size is given for some rows only: seen once, a few or many times, or a class if the clone is expanded.

v_call: TRBV30
d_call: .
j_call: TRBJ2-7
clone_size: .
cdr3_aa: CAWSVPPRKLYF
cdr3_nt: TGTGCCTGGAGTGTACCCCCGAGGAAGCTGTACTTC

v_call: TRBV6-5
d_call: .
j_call: TRBJ2-5
clone_size: .
cdr3_aa: CASSPKGGETQYF
cdr3_nt: TGTGCCAGCAGCCCAAAAGGGGGAGAGACCCAGTACTTC

v_call: TRBV2
d_call: .
j_call: TRBJ1-6
clone_size: .
cdr3_aa: CASSERQRNSPLHF
cdr3_nt: TGTGCCAGCAGTGAACGTCAGCGTAATTCACCCCTCCACTTT

v_call: TRBV2
d_call: .
j_call: TRBJ1-6
clone_size: .
cdr3_aa: CASSLLEATNSPLHF
cdr3_nt: TGTGCCAGCAGCCTATTAGAAGCAACTAATTCACCCCTCCACTTT

v_call: TRBV6-1
d_call: .
j_call: TRBJ2-2
clone_size: .
cdr3_aa: CASSEAIRSITGELFF
cdr3_nt: TGTGCCAGCAGTGAAGCGATTCGGTCCATTACCGGGGAGCTGTTTTTT

v_call: TRBV4-1
d_call: .
j_call: TRBJ1-3
clone_size: .
cdr3_aa: CASSQDDAGSGNTIYF
cdr3_nt: TGCGCCAGCAGCCAAGATGATGCGGGTTCTGGAAACACCATATATTTT

v_call: TRBV5-6
d_call: .
j_call: TRBJ1-5
clone_size: .
cdr3_aa: CASSSGLSNQPQHF
cdr3_nt: TGTGCCAGCAGCTCTGGACTGAGCAATCAGCCCCAGCATTTT

v_call: TRBV9
d_call: .
j_call: TRBJ2-7
clone_size: .
cdr3_aa: CASSVGQGVSYEQYF
cdr3_nt: TGTGCCAGCAGCGTAGGGCAGGGCGTCTCCTACGAGCAGTACTTC

v_call: TRBV7-2
d_call: .
j_call: TRBJ2-5
clone_size: .
cdr3_aa: CASSLNRGLETQYF
cdr3_nt: TGTGCCAGCAGCTTAAATCGTGGACTGGAGACCCAGTACTTC

v_call: TRBV11-2
d_call: .
j_call: TRBJ1-2
clone_size: .
cdr3_aa: CASGRNYGYTF
cdr3_nt: TGTGCCAGCGGCAGGAACTATGGCTACACCTTC

v_call: TRBV5-4
d_call: .
j_call: TRBJ2-1
clone_size: .
cdr3_aa: CASSPDGNNNEQFF
cdr3_nt: TGTGCCAGCAGCCCGGACGGGAATAACAATGAGCAGTTCTTC

v_call: TRBV7-2
d_call: .
j_call: TRBJ2-5
clone_size: once
cdr3_aa: CASSSQTGTIQETQYF
cdr3_nt: TGTGCCAGCAGCTCCCAGACAGGTACCATCCAAGAGACCCAGTACTTC

v_call: TRBV4-1
d_call: TRBD2
j_call: TRBJ2-7
clone_size: once
cdr3_aa: CASSQVAGVHEQYF
cdr3_nt: TGCGCCAGCAGCCAAGTAGCGGGGGTCCACGAGCAGTACTTC

v_call: TRBV2
d_call: TRBD1
j_call: TRBJ1-1
clone_size: .
cdr3_aa: CASSAGTGGLSAFF
cdr3_nt: TGTGCCAGCAGTGCCGGGACAGGAGGTTTAAGCGCTTTCTTT

v_call: TRBV28
d_call: .
j_call: TRBJ2-7
clone_size: few
cdr3_aa: CASSFGGRFEQYF
cdr3_nt: TGTGCCAGCAGTTTCGGAGGAAGGTTCGAGCAGTACTTC

v_call: TRBV5-1
d_call: TRBD1
j_call: TRBJ2-3
clone_size: .
cdr3_aa: CASSEGQGTDTQYF
cdr3_nt: TGCGCCAGCAGCGAGGGACAGGGGACAGATACGCAGTATTTT